These 23 T cell receptor beta chains were sequenced from one sample in a study of cytotoxic CD8 clonotypes in ibrutinib-treated CLL. TCRdb's copy holds only in-frame clones and misses some; the assay was immunoSEQ multiplex PCR. This sample has 25,000 or so clones, with about three fifths found just once. This specimen was PBMCs, taken before ibrutinib treatment. These receptor sequences come from a human donor with chronic lymphocytic leukemia.

This chain joins TRBV10-2 and TRBJ1-1, with D uncertain. The V end lost 8 bases, the J end lost 5 bases, and 12 bases lay between the germline ends. This CDR3 comprises 12 residues. Per the germline V gene, CDR1 is WSHSY and CDR2 is SAAADI. The CDR3: CASGGAGTEAFF. CDR3 DNA: TGCGCCAGCGGAGGTGCGGGTACTGAAGCTTTCTTT.

This clone was seen only a few times. The genes are TRBV5-1 and TRBJ2-5; D is ambiguous. Looked up from germline, CDR1 is SGHRS and CDR2 is YFSETQ. The CDR3 consists of 16 residues. The germline V and J ends were trimmed by 2 bases and 3 bases, with 17 bases remaining between them. CDR3: CASSFRRIIQKETQYF. As DNA, the CDR3 is TGCGCCAGCAGCTTCCGGAGAATTATACAAAAAGAGACCCAGTACTTC.

This rearrangement joins TRBV7-9 to TRBJ2-5; possibly TRBD1 or TRBD2 for D (5 bases each). V gave up 5 bases and J gave up 3 bases, with 10 bases separating them. This CDR3 has 13 residues. The germline gives CDR1 SEHNR, CDR2 FQNEAQ (reference sequence). In DNA, the CDR3 is TGTGCCAGCAGCCGGGACGTCGAAGAGACCCAGTACTTC. Amino acids: CASSRDVEETQYF.

The rearrangement uses TRBV5-6 and TRBJ1-2; possibly TRBD1 for D (5 bases). The V end was cut by 5 bases, the J end by 2 bases, with 10 bases between. This CDR3 is built from 13 residues. Germline V gene lookup returns CDR1 SGHDT and CDR2 YYEEEE. DNA for the CDR3: TGTGCCAGCAGTCCGGCAGGGAACTATGGCTACACCTTC. This codes for CASSPAGNYGYTF.

V gene TRBV7-9 combines with J gene TRBJ2-6, with TRBD1 as a possible D gene (5 bases). Trimming removed 4 bases from V and 0 bases from J, with 19 bases in between. The CDR3 contains 19 residues. Germline V gene lookup returns CDR1 SEHNR and CDR2 FQNEAQ (reference sequence). The CDR3 DNA reads TGTGCCAGCAGCTCAGGCTGGATGGGGCGTCGCTCTGGGGCCAACGTCCTGACTTTC. Translation: CASSSGWMGRRSGANVLTF. The full variable domain, with the rest looked up from reference TRBV7-9 and TRBJ2-6, is DTGVSQNPRHKITKRGQNVTFRCDPISEHNRLYWYRQTLGQGPEFLTYFQNEAQLEKSRLLSDRFSAERPKGSFSTLEIQRTEQGDSAMYLCASSSGWMGRRSGANVLTFGAGSRLTVL.

The chain joins TRBV30 to TRBJ1-1; TRBD1 might be the D (5 bases). This CDR3 has 16 residues. V was cut by 4 bases and J by 0 bases, with 18 bases left in between. Per the germline V gene, CDR1 is GTSNPN and CDR2 is SVGIG (reference sequence). The CDR3 reads CAWTQRGVYLNTEAFF. CDR3 in DNA: TGTGCCTGGACCCAACGGGGGGTTTACCTGAACACTGAAGCTTTCTTT.

A few counts support this clone. This chain joins TRBV5-1 and TRBJ2-7, with 12 bases fitting TRBD1. J was trimmed by 4 bases and V by 2 bases; bases with no gene match: 4. CDR3 length equals 15 residues. Germline assignment: CDR1 SGHRS and CDR2 YFSETQ. The DNA for the CDR3 is TGCGCCAGCAGCTTTGGGACAGGGGGCGGATACGAGCAGTACTTC. This translates into CASSFGTGGGYEQYF. Supplemented by reference TRBV5-1 and TRBJ2-7, the full variable domain reads KAGVTQTPRYLIKTRGQQVTLSCSPISGHRSVSWYQQTPGQGLQFLFEYFSETQRNKGNFPGRFSGRQFSNSRSEMNVSTLELGDSALYLCASSFGTGGGYEQYFGPGTRLTVT.

The chain has TRBV27 and TRBJ1-2, with D perhaps TRBD1 (6 bases). This CDR3 contains 14 residues. The V gene lost 5 bases and the J gene lost 4 bases, with 14 bases spanning the gap. Per germline, CDR1 MNHEY and CDR2 SMNVEV (reference sequence). Here the CDR3 reads CASSTTGYGYGYTF. The CDR3, as DNA: TGTGCCAGCAGTACAACAGGGTATGGCTATGGCTACACCTTC.

In DNA form, the CDR3 reads TGTGCCAGCCTTTTAGACAGTTCCACTGAAGCTTTCTTT. This encodes CASLLDSSTEAFF. This chain links TRBV6-5 with TRBJ1-1, with a possible D match to TRBD1 (5 bases). Germline CDR1 MNHEY, CDR2 SVGAGI. V was pared by 8 bases and J by 4 bases, with 14 bases between. The CDR3 sequence is 13 residues long.

The chain has TRBV6-1 and TRBJ1-2; D is unresolved. Germline CDR1 reads MNHNS; CDR2 reads SASEGT. The ends were cut back, 2 bases at V and 0 bases at J, with 13 bases in the middle. The CDR3 spans 16 residues. CDR3 sequence reads: CASSERLEGTNYGYTF. CDR3 bases: TGTGCCAGCAGTGAACGGCTGGAAGGGACTAACTATGGCTACACCTTC.

The V gene is TRBV2, the J gene TRBJ2-5, with D unclear. The DNA end is more similar to TRBJ2-7, so the J call may be wrong. Germline lookup yields CDR1 SNHLY and CDR2 FYNNEI. This CDR3 comprises 11 residues. Here the CDR3 reads CASSLTYEQYF. The CDR3, as DNA: TGTGCCAGCAGTCTTACCTACGAGCAGTACTTC.

Comment on this clone: A read error may account for a junction end that differs from germline. The V gene is TRBV7-7, the J gene TRBJ2-2, with TRBD2 as a possible D gene (5 bases). The CDR3 has 13 residues. From germline, CDR1 is SSHAT and CDR2 FNYEAQ (reference sequence). This CDR3 is CASSLDEGGELFF. CDR3 nucleotides: TGTGCTAGCAGCTTAGACGAGGGCGGGGAGCTGTTTTTT.

In its sample, this clone was seen a few times. The rearrangement links TRBV28 to TRBJ2-7; D is unclear. The CDR3 has 12 residues. In germline, CDR1 is MDHEN, CDR2 SYDVKM. V dropped 2 bases and J dropped 6 bases, with 8 bases sitting between them. The CDR3 here is CASSLTPREQYF. The CDR3 nucleotides read TGTGCCAGCAGTTTAACCCCGCGCGAGCAGTACTTC.

The chain recombines TRBV29-1 with TRBJ1-1, with TRBD1 matching 7 bases. CDR1 and CDR2 (germline): SQVTM, ANQGSEA. V lost 7 bases and J lost 10; bases outside the gene matches: 9. The CDR3 loop spans 11 amino acids. The CDR3, as DNA: TGCAGCGCCCTCCGACAGGGAGGAGCTTTCTTT. It yields the protein CSALRQGGAFF.

This clone was observed a handful of times. The chain links TRBV7-9 to TRBJ2-7; 16 bases are shared with TRBD2. This CDR3 comprises 17 residues. V shed 4 bases, J shed 4 bases, and the junction held 7 bases outside the gene matches. Germline-derived CDR1 and CDR2 are SEHNR and FQNEAQ (reference sequence). CDR3 nucleotides: TGTGCCAGCAGCTCCGGGACTAGCGGGAGGGCCACGTACGAGCAGTACTTC. Protein sequence: CASSSGTSGRATYEQYF.

The chain has TRBV11-2 and TRBJ1-1; D gene ambiguous. CDR1 SGHAT and CDR2 FQNNGV come from the germline V gene. Trimming took 5 bases from V and 4 from J, leaving 17 bases between them. The CDR3 covers 15 residues. CDR3 residues: CASSLRERESTEAFF. The CDR3 DNA reads TGTGCCAGCAGCCTAAGGGAGAGGGAAAGCACTGAAGCTTTCTTT.

The gene calls are TRBV7-9 and TRBJ2-7; D is unclear. Germline V gene data show CDR1 as SEHNR and CDR2 as FQNEAQ (reference sequence). This CDR3 has 15 residues. The ends were cut back, 1 base at V and 0 bases at J, with 10 bases in the middle. In DNA form, the CDR3 reads TGTGCCAGCAGCTTAGGACAACCCAGCTCCTACGAGCAGTACTTC. It translates to CASSLGQPSSYEQYF.

V is TRBV5-1 and J is TRBJ1-6, with D possibly being TRBD1 (5 bases). Germline V gene lookup returns CDR1 SGHRS and CDR2 YFSETQ. The V gene lost 3 bases and the J gene lost 7 bases, with 11 bases spanning the gap. This CDR3 is 14 amino acids long. This CDR3 is CASSSSWGNSPLHF. The CDR3 DNA reads as TGCGCCAGCAGCTCCAGCTGGGGGAATTCACCCCTCCACTTT.

The V gene is TRBV2, the J gene TRBJ2-7; D unclear. There are 13 residues in the CDR3. CDR1 is SNHLY, CDR2 FYNNEI, per germline. Trimming took 11 bases from V and 2 from J, leaving 16 bases between them. The CDR3 DNA reads TGTGCCTCATTACCCGGATTTCCCTACGAGCAGTACTTC. It encodes CASLPGFPYEQYF.

This chain joins TRBV18 and TRBJ2-5; D is perhaps TRBD2 (5 bases). The CDR3 is made up of 16 amino acids. Trimming removed 2 bases from V and 2 bases from J, with 15 bases in between. Germline-derived CDR1 and CDR2 are KGHSH and LQKENI. The CDR3 spells CASSPSGMAAQETQYF. Here the CDR3 DNA reads TGTGCCAGCTCACCATCGGGAATGGCAGCTCAAGAGACCCAGTACTTC.

The chain carries TRBV5-1 and TRBJ2-7; D uncertain. Germline lookup yields CDR1 SGHRS and CDR2 YFSETQ. This CDR3 region has 14 residues. Trimming removed 6 bases at V and 2 bases at J, with 15 bases between. CDR3 in amino acids: CASTPGDRPYEQYF. CDR3 sequence (DNA): TGCGCCAGCACCCCAGGTGACCGACCCTACGAGCAGTACTTC.

The chain recombines TRBV23-1 with TRBJ2-2; 7 bases fit TRBD1. TRBV23-1 is filed as an ORF, its function uncertain. J lost 6 bases, V lost 0 bases, and 16 bases had no gene match. CDR3 length: 19 amino acids. The CDR3 spells CASSQSRGRQGRNAGELFF. Here the CDR3 DNA reads TGCGCCAGCAGTCAATCCAGGGGTCGACAGGGTCGTAATGCCGGGGAGCTGTTTTTT.

There are a few counts of this clone. The chain combines TRBV28 with TRBJ1-2, with a tentative D call TRBD1 (5 bases). V was pared by 8 bases and J by 7 bases, with 17 bases between. CDR3 length: 13 amino acids. CDR1 is MDHEN, CDR2 SYDVKM, per germline. CDR3: CASRPTDRGGYTF. As DNA, the CDR3 is TGTGCCAGCCGCCCGACAGACCGTGGTGGCTACACCTTC.